What follows describes a single TCR beta chain. Its antigen is not identified. The sample originates from a study of T cell responses to AZD1222 COVID-19 vaccine. Study results and limitations: The CD4 TCRs associated with vaccination extended across spike and predominated at 160-218 and 743-854. Nearly half of spike-specific TCRs reportedly target variant regions that are unmutated in the B.1.351 and B.1.1.7 variants.

Some clones are missing from TCRdb's copy, which holds only in-frame ones; the method was immunoSEQ multiplex PCR. The sample lists over 150,000 clones, 90% occurring once. Deletions cut 6 bases from V and 7 bases from J, with 12 bases between. The CDR3 spans 12 residues. The germline CDR1 and CDR2 sequences are SNHLY and FYNNEI. The TCR originated in an adult in good health. The specimen was peripheral blood, collected on day 0 of AZD1222 vaccination. The gene calls are TRBV2 and TRBJ1-1; no clear D. The CDR3 spells CASRPGFHEAFF. CDR3 DNA sequence: TGTGCCAGCAGGCCGGGATTCCATGAAGCTTTCTTT.